Shown below are 3 T cell receptor beta chains from a single sample sequenced in a study of tumor-infiltrating lymphocytes in localized non-small cell lung cancer. Data came from immunoSEQ multiplex PCR; TCRdb stores just in-frame clones and leaves some out. The table has approximately 3,000 clones, around half seen once. Sequenced material: uninvolved lung tissue not adjacent to the tumor. Source of these receptors: a human donor with non-small cell lung cancer.

This clone has a handful of counts. V gene TRBV7-9 combines with J gene TRBJ2-3, with 14 nucleotides matching TRBD2. The germline V gene encodes CDR1 SEHNR and CDR2 FQNEAQ (reference sequence). The CDR3 spans 15 residues. The V gene end was trimmed by 5 bases and the J gene end by 5 bases; junction bases not matched to a gene: 3. The CDR3 bases are TGTGCCAGCAGCCGTGGGACTAGCGGGAGAGATACGCAGTATTTT. Protein product: CASSRGTSGRDTQYF.

The rearrangement links TRBV28 to TRBJ2-5; 9 bases are shared with TRBD1. Germline V gene data show CDR1 as MDHEN and CDR2 as SYDVKM. CDR3 length: 14 residues. Losses at the gene ends were 5 bases for V and 2 bases for J; bases not matched to a gene: 3. The DNA of the CDR3 is TGTGCCAGCAGTCCCGGGACAGGGCAAGAGACCCAGTACTTC. Protein product: CASSPGTGQETQYF.

This clone came up a few times. The chain has TRBV4-2 and TRBJ1-5; maybe TRBD1 (5 bases). The ends were cut back, 2 bases at V and 2 bases at J, with 10 bases in the middle. This CDR3 region has 15 residues. Germline loops: CDR1 LGHNA, CDR2 YNFKEQ. The CDR3 nucleotides are TGTGCCAGCAGCCAAAGCGGAGGGGGCAATCAGCCCCAGCATTTT. Translating it yields CASSQSGGGNQPQHF.